This TCR beta chain derives from a study of beta chain features in type 1 diabetes. Study information: Patients shared similar age, gender and cell yields with healthy donors. Regarding the study as a whole: It was not settled here whether HLA type affects TCRB rearrangement. A PCR bias possibly favoring shorter templates would apply equally to patients and controls.

Reverse transcribing all isolated RNA meant expressed TCRB transcripts were sequenced. Some clones are missing from TCRdb's copy, which holds only in-frame ones; the method was immunoSEQ multiplex PCR. The repertoire consists of under 350,000 clones, with approximately 8.1% occurring once and the leading ten covering more than 1%. Concerning this clone itself: The antigen remains undetermined.

V gave up 0 bases and J gave up 0 bases, with 8 bases separating them. Germline V lookup: CDR1 SGHNT, CDR2 YENEEA. This CDR3 contains 15 residues. This receptor was taken from a woman aged 18-35 years in good health. The J gene is TRBJ1-1, the V gene TRBV11-3; weak D call: TRBD1 (5 bases). The specimen sequenced was central memory CD4+ T cells from blood. As DNA, the CDR3 is TGTGCCAGCAGCTTAGAAGCAGGGATGAACACTGAAGCTTTCTTT. The encoded protein is CASSLEAGMNTEAFF.